Each of the 23 T cell receptor beta chains below was sequenced from the same sample in a study of memory CD4+ T cells and cytomegalovirus serostatus. Generated by immunoSEQ multiplex PCR, the TCRdb table keeps only in-frame clones and is missing some. Here the sample spans about 52,000 clones, 80% being singletons. The sort gate was single viable CD3+CD4+CD8-CD45RO+ cells for memory CD4+ T cells. The source material was memory CD4+ T cells from blood. These receptors originate from an adult in good health and CMV-seropositive.

The table lists this clone with a count of one. The chain links TRBV7-3 to TRBJ2-2; TRBD1 is a possible D gene (6 bases). Germline V gene data show CDR1 as SGHTA and CDR2 as FQGTGA. The V end was cut by 4 bases, the J end by 4 bases, with 10 bases between. The CDR3 sequence is 14 residues long. For the CDR3, the DNA is TGTGCCAGCAGCTACCAGGGGATCACCGGGGAGCTGTTTTTT. Encoded protein: CASSYQGITGELFF. Full variable domain (outside the CDR3, taken from reference TRBV7-3 and TRBJ2-2): GAGVSQTPSNKVTEKGKYVELRCDPISGHTALYWYRQSLGQGPEFLIYFQGTGAADDSGLPNDRFFAVRPEGSVSTLKIQRTERGDSAVYLCASSYQGITGELFFGEGSRLTVL.

This chain links TRBV4-2 with TRBJ1-2; D not certain. Germline V gives CDR1 LGHNA, CDR2 YNFKEQ. V was clipped by 1 base and J by 4 bases, with 10 bases between them. CDR3 length equals 14 residues. The CDR3 loop reads CASSQGGISYGYTF. The CDR3, as DNA: TGTGCCAGCAGCCAAGGAGGGATATCCTATGGCTACACCTTC.

The chain employs TRBV7-9 and TRBJ1-1; tentatively, D is TRBD1 (5 bases). The CDR3 is 17 amino acids. The germline CDR1 and CDR2 sequences are SEHNR and FQNEAQ (reference sequence). Trimming removed 5 bases from V and 3 bases from J, with 22 bases in between. DNA of the CDR3: TGTGCCAGCAGCCCCCACCCCAAAACCACGGGGGACACTGAAGCTTTCTTT. It translates to CASSPHPKTTGDTEAFF.

The chain carries TRBV7-2 and TRBJ2-1; weak D call: TRBD2 (5 bases). The germline gives CDR1 SGHTA, CDR2 FQGNSA. V was pared by 1 base and J by 8 bases, with 12 bases between. This CDR3 is built from 14 residues. CDR3 amino acids: CASSLVRLAHEQFF. Written as DNA, the CDR3 is TGTGCCAGCAGCTTAGTTAGGCTAGCCCATGAGCAGTTCTTC.

The J gene is TRBJ1-4, the V gene TRBV28; no clear D. Trimming cost V 10 bases and J 7 bases, with 13 bases left between them. Germline V gene lookup returns CDR1 MDHEN and CDR2 SYDVKM. The CDR3 extends over 12 amino acids. The CDR3 protein is CATTGSFEKLFF. CDR3 nucleotides: TGTGCCACCACGGGGAGTTTTGAAAAACTGTTTTTT.

The chain uses TRBV5-1 and TRBJ1-2; 8 bases are a match to TRBD1. The J segment lost 8 bases and the V segment lost 4 bases, leaving 10 bases of the junction unmatched. Germline assignment: CDR1 SGHRS and CDR2 YFSETQ. The CDR3 loop spans 14 amino acids. The CDR3 reads CASSRQGSQRGYTF. The CDR3 DNA follows: TGCGCCAGCAGCCGACAGGGGTCTCAAAGGGGCTACACCTTC.

The genes are TRBV2 and TRBJ2-7, with TRBD1 as a possible D gene (5 bases). Deletions cut 5 bases from V and 1 base from J, with 12 bases between. The CDR3 runs to 14 residues. Germline lookup yields CDR1 SNHLY and CDR2 FYNNEI. The CDR3 loop reads CASSRQSSSYEQYF. CDR3 coding DNA: TGTGCCAGCAGTCGACAGTCCTCTTCCTACGAGCAGTACTTC.

The rearrangement uses TRBV9 and TRBJ2-1; TRBD2 might be the D (6 bases). Between the trimmed V and J ends, which lost 7 bases and 9 bases, there was a span of 20 bases. The CDR3 consists of 14 residues. Germline assignment: CDR1 SGDLS and CDR2 YYNGEE. CDR3 nucleotide sequence: TGTGCCAGCCAAAGGTCGGTGGGAGGACGTGAGCAGTTCTTC. Its protein is CASQRSVGGREQFF.

This clone was counted once. The rearrangement links TRBV6-5 to TRBJ2-2; TRBD2 agrees at 7 bases. Trimming cost V 6 bases and J 5 bases; bases outside gene matches: 3. Germline CDR1 MNHEY, CDR2 SVGAGI. CDR3 length: 13 residues. Written as DNA, the CDR3 is TGTGCCAGCAGGACTAGCTATACCGGGGAGCTGTTTTTT. This gives the protein CASRTSYTGELFF.

This chain joins TRBV7-2 and TRBJ2-7; 16 bases are a match to TRBD2. The CDR3 covers 16 residues. The ends lost 5 bases at V and 3 bases at J; junction bases unmatched: 4. From germline, CDR1 is SGHTA and CDR2 FQGNSA. In nucleotides, the CDR3 is TGTGCCAGCAGCGTAGGGACTAGCGGGAGGGGCTACGAGCAGTACTTC. Its protein product is CASSVGTSGRGYEQYF.

This chain joins TRBV9 and TRBJ2-1; D is possibly TRBD1 (6 bases). The CDR3 covers 15 residues. Germline V lookup: CDR1 SGDLS, CDR2 YYNGEE. The ends were cut back, 5 bases at V and 7 bases at J, with 19 bases in the middle. As DNA, the CDR3 is TGTGCCAGCAGTAGAGAGGGCACAGGGAGTAATGAGCAGTTCTTC. Its protein product is CASSREGTGSNEQFF.

V usage is TRBV30 and J usage is TRBJ2-6, with D perhaps matching TRBD1 (6 bases). Germline assignment: CDR1 GTSNPN and CDR2 SVGIG (reference sequence). Trimming removed 5 bases from V and 2 bases from J, with 10 bases in between. This CDR3 has 14 amino acids. In DNA, the CDR3 is TGTGCCTGGGATGGACAGACTGGGGCCAACGTCCTGACTTTC. Translated, it gives CAWDGQTGANVLTF.

The chain uses TRBV7-9 and TRBJ2-7; D gene unclear. The ends were cut back, 1 base at V and 1 base at J, with 8 bases in the middle. Germline V lookup: CDR1 SEHNR, CDR2 FQNEAQ (reference sequence). The CDR3 contains 14 residues. The CDR3 nucleotides are TGTGCCAGCAGCTTAGTTGGATCGTCCTACGAGCAGTACTTC. Protein product: CASSLVGSSYEQYF.

The chain combines TRBV19 with TRBJ2-1; D is unclear. The germline V gene encodes CDR1 LNHDA and CDR2 SQIVND (reference sequence). Trimming pared 5 bases from V and 13 bases from J, leaving 12 bases between. CDR3 length equals 11 residues. Here the CDR3 reads CASSLPGHQFF. The CDR3 region has the DNA TGTGCCAGTAGTCTGCCGGGTCACCAGTTCTTC.

The genes are TRBV5-1 and TRBJ2-3; D is ambiguous. V gave up 4 bases and J gave up 6 bases, with 12 bases separating them. There are 13 residues in the CDR3. Per germline, CDR1 SGHRS and CDR2 YFSETQ. CDR3 nucleotides: TGCGCCAGCAGCCCCGGTAGTAGCGATACGCAGTATTTT. Protein product: CASSPGSSDTQYF.

The V gene is TRBV21-1, the J gene TRBJ1-2; the D segment call TRBD1 is taken from the table without a DNA check. TRBV21-1 is a pseudogene locus. The CDR3 length is 17 residues. CDR3 sequence reads: CASSPRPGTGINYGYTF. In DNA, the CDR3 is TGTGCCAGCAGCCCCCGTCCCGGGACAGGGATTAACTATGGCTACACCTTC.

CDR3 nucleotide sequence: TGTGCCAGCAGCCCACATGCCGGGGAGCTGTTTTTT. It encodes CASSPHAGELFF. V usage is TRBV7-6 and J usage is TRBJ2-2; D gene ambiguous. The CDR3 covers 12 residues. V lost 5 bases to trimming and J lost 6 bases, with 7 bases between them. Germline V gene data show CDR1 as SGHVS and CDR2 as FNYEAQ.

The J gene is TRBJ1-5, the V gene TRBV6-1, with D possibly TRBD1 on 5 matching bases. V gave up 5 bases and J gave up 3 bases, with 14 bases separating them. Germline V gene sequence: CDR1 MNHNS, CDR2 SASEGT. The CDR3 is 15 residues long. In nucleotides, the CDR3 is TGTGCCAGCAGTTTCGCCGGAGGGGACAATCAGCCCCAGCATTTT. It codes for CASSFAGGDNQPQHF.

This chain uses TRBV5-1 with TRBJ2-1; 9 bases fit TRBD1. The CDR3 sequence is 15 residues long. From germline, CDR1 is SGHRS and CDR2 YFSETQ. The trim removed 0 bases at V and 7 bases at J, leaving 5 bases unmatched. The CDR3 sequence: CASSLEQGAGNEQFF. As DNA, the CDR3 is TGCGCCAGCAGCTTGGAACAGGGGGCGGGGAATGAGCAGTTCTTC.

The chain combines TRBV5-8 with TRBJ2-2; 9 nucleotides agree with TRBD1. Germline CDR1 reads SGHTS; CDR2 reads YDEGEE. This CDR3 has 15 residues. Trimming removed 0 bases from V and 7 bases from J; junction bases left unmatched: 4. Here the CDR3 DNA reads TGTGCCAGCAGCTTGGACAGGGGGCGTATCGGGGAGCTGTTTTTT. As protein: CASSLDRGRIGELFF.

The gene calls are TRBV28 and TRBJ2-3; tentatively, D is TRBD1 or TRBD2 (5 bases each). In germline, CDR1 is MDHEN, CDR2 SYDVKM. The CDR3 consists of 15 residues. Trimming shortened V by 1 base and J by 1 base, and 9 bases separated the two germline ends. CDR3 residues: CASSLYGAGTDTQYF. The CDR3 DNA sequence: TGTGCCAGCAGTTTATACGGGGCGGGCACAGATACGCAGTATTTT.

The chain couples TRBV25-1 to TRBJ1-5; D gene uncertain. V was trimmed by 1 base and J by 3 bases, leaving 7 bases between them. The CDR3 covers 14 residues. Germline CDR1 and CDR2: MGHDK and SYGVNS. In DNA form, the CDR3 reads TGTGCCAGCAGTGAATGGCATGCCAATCAGCCCCAGCATTTT. Protein product: CASSEWHANQPQHF.

This chain links TRBV19 with TRBJ2-7; D may be TRBD2 (5 bases). V gave up 2 bases and J gave up 5 bases, with 16 bases separating them. The germline CDR1 and CDR2 sequences are LNHDA and SQIVND (reference sequence). This CDR3 has 15 residues. CDR3 residues: CASSISLFGGHEQYF. Here the CDR3 DNA reads TGTGCCAGTAGTATAAGTCTCTTCGGCGGGCACGAGCAGTACTTC.